This is a list of T cell receptor beta chains from one sample in a study of T cells in Graves' hyperthyroidism and ophthalmopathy. TCRdb analysed the multiplex PCR reads with MiXCR anew, one entry per CDR3 protein. The sample lists approximately 630,000 distinct CDR3 sequences; roughly 17% were seen once. Material for sequencing was blood. The receptors were gathered from a woman under 40 with Graves' hyperthyroidism. The CDR3 runs from the conserved cysteine through the conserved F or W. A D gene is named only where the DNA matches it firmly. Where a row states a size, it is once, few, many or the class of an expanded clone; other rows omit it.

J gene,clone size,V gene,D gene,CDR3 DNA,CDR3 protein
TRBJ2-3,many,TRBV28,TRBD2,TGTGCCAGCAGTTTATGGACTAGCGGGAGGGGTACGCAGTATTTT,CASSLWTSGRGTQYF
TRBJ2-7,many,TRBV11-3,NA,TGTGCCAGCAGCTTATTCTTCTACGAGCAGTACTTC,CASSLFFYEQYF
TRBJ2-7,many,TRBV28,NA,TGTGCCAGCAGGGGGGGCGGACAAGTTTCCTACGAGCAGTACTTC,CASRGGGQVSYEQYF
TRBJ2-5,few,TRBV7-6,NA,TGTGCCAGCAGCCCCACCGGCAGGGGGAGGGAAGAGACCCAGTACTTC,CASSPTGRGREETQYF
TRBJ1-1,once,TRBV5-1,NA,TGCGCCAGCAGCTTGGAACCCGCCCCGCCGGACACTGAAGCTTTCTTT,CASSLEPAPPDTEAFF
TRBJ1-6,many,TRBV30,NA,TGTGCCTGGGCAGGCTCCTATAATTCACCCCTCCACTTT,CAWAGSYNSPLHF
TRBJ2-3,many,TRBV28,TRBD1,TGTGCCAGCTACTCAACCGGGACAGGCACAGATACGCAGTATTTT,CASYSTGTGTDTQYF
TRBJ1-1,NA,TRBV7-2,NA,TGTGCCAGCAGCGTGGGACGGAGAATGGAAGCTTTCTTT,CASSVGRRMEAFF
TRBJ1-2,many,TRBV28,TRBD1,TGTGCCAGCAGTGGAACAGGGGGAAACTATGGCTACACCTTC,CASSGTGGNYGYTF
TRBJ2-5,few,TRBV30,NA,TGTGCCTGGAGGGAGGAGTGGGGGCTGAAAGAGACCCAGTACTTC,CAWREEWGLKETQYF
TRBJ1-1,few,TRBV12-3/TRBV12-4,NA,TGTGCCAGCAGTTTCTCTGGACCTGAGGTAGCTTTCTTT,CASSFSGPEVAFF
TRBJ1-2,few,TRBV5-1,NA,TGCGCCAGCAGCTTGGATCTTCGGGGTGCTAACTATGGCTACACCTTC,CASSLDLRGANYGYTF
TRBJ2-1,NA,TRBV4-1,TRBD2,TGCGCCAGCAGCCAAGGATGGGGGGAGCGGGAAACTAGGTTCTTC,CASSQGWGERETRFF
TRBJ1-1,many,TRBV12-3/TRBV12-4,NA,TGTGCCAGCAGGGACGGGGAATGGGGGCACGAAGCTTTCTTT,CASRDGEWGHEAFF
TRBJ2-3,many,TRBV3-1,NA,TGTGCCAGCAGCCAAGATCCGGCCGATACGCAGTATTTT,CASSQDPADTQYF
TRBJ2-2,many,TRBV28,NA,TGTGCCAGCAGTTTTCCCTTAGGGGGGGAGCTGTTTTTT,CASSFPLGGELFF
TRBJ1-2,many,TRBV6-2/TRBV6-3,NA,TGTGCCAGCAGGACCAGCTCTATCTATGGCTACACCTTC,CASRTSSIYGYTF
TRBJ2-3,many,TRBV9,NA,TGTGCCAGCAGCGGGACGGGAGCCCTCACAGATACGCAGTATTTT,CASSGTGALTDTQYF
TRBJ1-3,few,TRBV20-1,NA,TGCAGTGCTAGAGACCATAGCTCTGGAAACACCATATATTTT,CSARDHSSGNTIYF
TRBJ2-2,NA,TRBV7-9,TRBD2,TGTGCCAGCAGCTTAACTAGCGGGAGTCCGTACACCGGGGAGCTGTTTTTT,CASSLTSGSPYTGELFF
TRBJ1-2,many,TRBV10-3,NA,TGTGCCATCAGGTCACCAACTAACGGGGTCGGTGGCTACACCTTC,CAIRSPTNGVGGYTF
TRBJ2-7,NA,TRBV27,TRBD1,TGTGCCAGCAAACGGGACAGGGGGCGCGGGTACGAGCAGTACTTC,CASKRDRGRGYEQYF
TRBJ2-1,NA,TRBV20-1,NA,TGCAGTGCCATAAGCGGGTCGAATCCCTACAATGAGCAGTTCTTC,CSAISGSNPYNEQFF
TRBJ2-5,NA,TRBV6-9,TRBD2,TGTGCCAGCAGTTACGGGGGGACTAGCGGCACCTCAGGACGCCAAGAGACCCAGTACTTC,CASSYGGTSGTSGRQETQYF
TRBJ2-5,many,TRBV12-3/TRBV12-4,NA,TGTGCCAGCAGTTTCGGAGAGACCCAGTACTTC,CASSFGETQYF
TRBJ2-3,many,TRBV7-2,NA,TGTGCCAGCAGCCGCCCTATAGATACGCAGTATTTT,CASSRPIDTQYF
TRBJ2-1,once,TRBV20-1,TRBD2,TGCAGTGCTAGGGTCCTAGCGGGAGGCGATGAGCAGTTCTTC,CSARVLAGGDEQFF